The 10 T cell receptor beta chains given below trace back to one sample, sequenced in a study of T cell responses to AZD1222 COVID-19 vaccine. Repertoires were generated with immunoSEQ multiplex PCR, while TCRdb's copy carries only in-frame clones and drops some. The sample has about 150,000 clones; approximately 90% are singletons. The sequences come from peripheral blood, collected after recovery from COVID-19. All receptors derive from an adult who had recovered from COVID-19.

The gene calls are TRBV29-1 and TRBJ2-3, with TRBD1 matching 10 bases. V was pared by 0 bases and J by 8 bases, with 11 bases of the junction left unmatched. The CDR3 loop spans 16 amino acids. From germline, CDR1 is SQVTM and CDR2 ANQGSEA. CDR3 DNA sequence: TGCAGCGTTGAAGACCCCGACGGGACAGGGGCTGGTACGCAGTATTTT. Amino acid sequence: CSVEDPDGTGAGTQYF.

CDR3: CASGRDYGYTF. As DNA, the CDR3 is TGTGCCAGCGGCCGGGACTATGGCTACACCTTC. The chain carries TRBV7-9 and TRBJ1-2, with D unresolved. The CDR3 extends over 11 amino acids. V shed 8 bases and J shed 3 bases, with 7 bases lying between them. The germline CDR1 and CDR2 sequences are SEHNR and FQNEAQ (reference sequence).

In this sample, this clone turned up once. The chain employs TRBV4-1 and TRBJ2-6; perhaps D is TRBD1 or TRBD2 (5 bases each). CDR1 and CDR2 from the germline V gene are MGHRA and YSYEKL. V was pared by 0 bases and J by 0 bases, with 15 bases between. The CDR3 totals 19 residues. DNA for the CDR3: TGCGCCAGCAGCCAAGATCGGGGCAGGGTCCCCTCTGGGGCCAACGTCCTGACTTTC. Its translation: CASSQDRGRVPSGANVLTF.

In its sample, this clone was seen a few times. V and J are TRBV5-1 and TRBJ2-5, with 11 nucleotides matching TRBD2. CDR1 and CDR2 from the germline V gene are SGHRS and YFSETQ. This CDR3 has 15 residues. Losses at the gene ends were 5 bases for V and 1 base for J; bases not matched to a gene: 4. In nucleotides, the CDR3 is TGCGCCAGCAGTAGCGGGACTAGCGGCCAAGAGACCCAGTACTTC. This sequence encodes CASSSGTSGQETQYF.

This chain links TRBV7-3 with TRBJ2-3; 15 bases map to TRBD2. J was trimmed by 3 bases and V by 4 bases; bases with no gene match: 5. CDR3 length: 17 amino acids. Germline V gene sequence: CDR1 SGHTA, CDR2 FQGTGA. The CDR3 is CASSSLGLAGGTDTQYF. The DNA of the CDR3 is TGTGCCAGCAGCTCCTTGGGACTAGCGGGGGGTACAGATACGCAGTATTTT.

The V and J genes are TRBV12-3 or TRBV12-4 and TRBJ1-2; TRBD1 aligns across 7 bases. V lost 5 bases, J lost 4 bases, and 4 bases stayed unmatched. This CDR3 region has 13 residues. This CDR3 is CASSPWDSYGYTF. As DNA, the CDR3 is TGTGCCAGCAGTCCCTGGGACAGCTATGGCTACACCTTC.

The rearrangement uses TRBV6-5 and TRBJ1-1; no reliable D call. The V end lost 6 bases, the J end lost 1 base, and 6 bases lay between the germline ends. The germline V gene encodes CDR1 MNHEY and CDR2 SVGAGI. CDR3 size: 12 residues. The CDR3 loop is CASSQQNTEAFF. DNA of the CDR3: TGTGCCAGCAGCCAACAGAACACTGAAGCTTTCTTT.

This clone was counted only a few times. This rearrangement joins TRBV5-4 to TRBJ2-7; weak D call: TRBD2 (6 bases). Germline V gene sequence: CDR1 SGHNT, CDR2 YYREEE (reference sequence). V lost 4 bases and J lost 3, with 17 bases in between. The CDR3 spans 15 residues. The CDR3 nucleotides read TGTGCCAGCAGCCCCGGGACTGCCCTTATCTACGAGCAGTACTTC. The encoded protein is CASSPGTALIYEQYF.

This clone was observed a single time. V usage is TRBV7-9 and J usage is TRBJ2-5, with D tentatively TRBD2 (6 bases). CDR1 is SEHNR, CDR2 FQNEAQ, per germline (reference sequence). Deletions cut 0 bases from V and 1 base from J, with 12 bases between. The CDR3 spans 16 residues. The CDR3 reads CASSLARGGTQETQYF. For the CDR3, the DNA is TGTGCCAGCAGCTTAGCGCGTGGCGGGACCCAAGAGACCCAGTACTTC.

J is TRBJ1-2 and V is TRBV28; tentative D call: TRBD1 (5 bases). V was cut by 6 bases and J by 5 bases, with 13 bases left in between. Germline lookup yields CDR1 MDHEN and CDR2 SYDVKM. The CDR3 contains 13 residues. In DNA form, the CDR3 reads TGTGCCAGCAGCTCGGGACTGCTGTATGGCTACACCTTC. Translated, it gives CASSSGLLYGYTF.